Following are 11 T cell receptor beta chains from one sample sequenced in a study of Ad26.COV2.S vaccination and SARS-CoV-2 variants. Treatment indicated: 19 received Ad26.COV2.S at low or high dose, single or two shots; 5 received placebo; per-sample allocation not given. Sampling took place 63 days after the first vaccine or placebo injection. Measured with immunoSEQ multiplex PCR; TCRdb has only the in-frame clones, and not every one. The sample carries 430,000 or so clones, nearly 90% recorded once. The material sequenced was peripheral blood, taken in a trial of Ad26.COV2.S vaccine versus placebo. The receptors were sampled from a person between 18 and 59 years old who received the Ad26.COV2.S COVID-19 vaccine or a placebo.

V gene TRBV4-2 combines with J gene TRBJ2-7; no clear D gene. CDR3 length: 15 amino acids. Germline assignment: CDR1 LGHNA and CDR2 YNFKEQ. Deletions cut 0 bases from V and 2 bases from J, with 11 bases between. The CDR3 sequence is CASSQDHSQAYEQYF. CDR3 in DNA: TGTGCCAGCAGCCAAGATCACAGTCAAGCCTACGAGCAGTACTTC.

The V call is TRBV11-3, the J call TRBJ2-1, with D possibly being TRBD1 or TRBD2 (5 bases each). V was clipped by 1 base and J by 15 bases, with 13 bases between them. Looked up from germline, CDR1 is SGHNT and CDR2 is YENEEA. The CDR3 is made up of 12 amino acids. CDR3 sequence (DNA): TGTGCCAGCAGCTTAGGGGGGTCCGAAGGGTTCTTC. This encodes CASSLGGSEGFF.

The chain combines TRBV5-6 with TRBJ1-5; D might be TRBD1 (6 bases). CDR1 and CDR2 from the germline V gene are SGHDT and YYEEEE. V shed 3 bases and J shed 0 bases, with 10 bases lying between them. The CDR3 length is 15 residues. CDR3 region: CASSSGHDSNQPQHF. CDR3 DNA sequence: TGTGCCAGCAGCTCGGGACACGATAGCAATCAGCCCCAGCATTTT.

The sample holds one count of this clone. The chain links TRBV29-1 to TRBJ2-5; 8 positions match TRBD1. Germline trimming cut 5 bases from V and 5 bases from J; bases unmatched to any gene: 10. CDR3 length equals 14 residues. In germline, CDR1 is SQVTM, CDR2 ANQGSEA. CDR3 residues: CSVQTGAERETQYF. CDR3 sequence (DNA): TGCAGCGTTCAGACAGGGGCTGAGAGGGAGACCCAGTACTTC.

The chain couples TRBV4-1 to TRBJ1-1, with 10 bases lining up with TRBD1. The V gene end was trimmed by 2 bases and the J gene end by 8 bases; junction bases not matched to a gene: 11. Germline lookup yields CDR1 MGHRA and CDR2 YSYEKL. The CDR3 is 16 residues long. CDR3 protein: CASSQTPVGTGVEAFF. The CDR3 region has the DNA TGCGCCAGCAGCCAAACCCCCGTTGGGACAGGGGTGGAAGCTTTCTTT.

V is TRBV11-1 and J is TRBJ2-2; D is uncertain. The CDR3 sequence is 14 residues long. The V and J ends lost 5 bases and 2 bases respectively, with 9 bases between them. Germline V gene sequence: CDR1 SGHAT, CDR2 FQDESV (reference sequence). CDR3 sequence reads: CASSPDPNTGELFF. DNA of the CDR3: TGTGCCAGCAGCCCGGACCCAAACACCGGGGAGCTGTTTTTT.

The rearrangement uses TRBV4-1 and TRBJ1-1; possible D gene TRBD1, 5 bases. The length of the CDR3 is 16 residues. Deletions cut 7 bases from V and 3 bases from J, with 21 bases between. Looked up from germline, CDR1 is MGHRA and CDR2 is YSYEKL. The CDR3 region has the DNA TGCGCCAGCACCGAAACGAGTACAGGCCATTACACTGAAGCTTTCTTT. It is translated as CASTETSTGHYTEAFF.

The chain joins TRBV5-8 to TRBJ1-1, with 7 bases matching TRBD1. Per the germline V gene, CDR1 is SGHTS and CDR2 is YDEGEE. CDR3 length: 14 amino acids. The ends lost 2 bases at V and 4 bases at J; junction bases unmatched: 5. This chain's CDR3 is CASSFRDSPTEAFF. The CDR3 DNA follows: TGTGCCAGCAGCTTCCGGGACAGCCCCACTGAAGCTTTCTTT.

The rearrangement joins TRBV28 to TRBJ1-2; TRBD1 agrees at 9 bases. The CDR3 contains 14 residues. Germline values: CDR1 MDHEN, CDR2 SYDVKM. The junction had 7 bases not matched to a gene; V was cut back by 3 bases and J by 8 bases. CDR3 in amino acids: CASSLGDRARGYTF. The CDR3 nucleotides are TGTGCCAGCAGTTTGGGGGACAGGGCGAGGGGCTACACCTTC.

This rearrangement joins TRBV5-6 to TRBJ1-1; no clear D. In germline, CDR1 is SGHDT, CDR2 YYEEEE. Trimming left V 4 bases short and J 0 bases short, with 16 bases between. The CDR3 runs 16 residues. The CDR3 region has the DNA TGTGCCAGCAGCCCCCCTCCTGCAGGTCTGAACACTGAAGCTTTCTTT. The encoded protein is CASSPPPAGLNTEAFF.

The chain links TRBV5-1 to TRBJ2-3; D is possibly TRBD2 (6 bases). The germline V and J ends were trimmed by 3 bases and 8 bases, with 10 bases remaining between them. CDR3 size: 12 residues. CDR1 is SGHRS and CDR2 is YFSETQ in the germline V gene. CDR3 in DNA: TGCGCCAGCAGCTCCGGGGAGGCTACGCAGTATTTT. Translating gives CASSSGEATQYF.